These 31 T cell receptor beta chains were all obtained from the same sample, sequenced in a study of blood T cell repertoires in COVID-19. Repertoires were generated with immunoSEQ multiplex PCR, while TCRdb's copy carries only in-frame clones and drops some. This sample carries about 370,000 clones, approximately 90% of them seen once, and the ten largest clones take about 1%. The specimen sequenced was PBMCs or T cells enriched from blood (not recorded which). All receptors come from a man between 18 and 35 years old who had recovered from COVID-19.

This clone was detected once. V usage is TRBV18 and J usage is TRBJ2-7; perhaps TRBD1 as D (6 bases). Germline V gene sequence: CDR1 KGHSH, CDR2 LQKENI. The CDR3 covers 13 residues. V gave up 0 bases and J gave up 5 bases, with 8 bases separating them. The CDR3 loop reads CASSPPTGNEQYF. CDR3 DNA sequence: TGTGCCAGCTCACCACCAACAGGGAACGAGCAGTACTTC.

The gene calls are TRBV30 and TRBJ1-2; the match to TRBD1 covers 7 bases. V shed 0 bases and J 7 bases; nucleotides not matched to a gene: 5. Germline CDR1 and CDR2: GTSNPN and SVGIG (reference sequence). This CDR3 comprises 13 residues. CDR3 amino acids: CAWSVKGAGGYTF. In nucleotides, the CDR3 is TGTGCCTGGAGTGTCAAGGGGGCAGGTGGCTACACCTTC.

The chain carries TRBV7-9 and TRBJ1-6; 7 bases are a match to TRBD1. Germline CDR1 SEHNR, CDR2 FQNEAQ (reference sequence). The CDR3 totals 16 residues. Losses at the gene ends were 2 bases for V and 7 bases for J; bases not matched to a gene: 8. The CDR3 sequence is CASSLSVTGPNSPLHF. Here the CDR3 DNA reads TGTGCCAGCAGCTTATCCGTGACAGGGCCAAATTCACCCCTCCACTTT.

The chain is built from TRBV4-2 and TRBJ2-1; TRBD1 is a possible D gene (5 bases). The V gene lost 0 bases and the J gene lost 8 bases, with 17 bases spanning the gap. The V gene's germline CDR1 is LGHNA and CDR2 YNFKEQ. This CDR3 comprises 16 residues. As DNA, the CDR3 is TGTGCCAGCAGCCAAGAACTTCTGGGGCGAGGCTATGAGCAGTTCTTC. This sequence encodes CASSQELLGRGYEQFF.

The chain joins TRBV10-3 to TRBJ2-2; 7 bases align to TRBD1. The V gene end was trimmed by 10 bases and the J gene end by 0 bases; junction bases not matched to a gene: 8. The length of the CDR3 is 15 residues. Germline values: CDR1 ENHRY, CDR2 SYGVKD. The DNA for the CDR3 is TGTGCCACTACCGACAGGGTGACGAACACCGGGGAGCTGTTTTTT. Its translation: CATTDRVTNTGELFF.

In regard to this clone: The sample has other DNA sequences that encode this CDR3 too. V gene TRBV30 combines with J gene TRBJ1-5; 8 nucleotides match TRBD1. The ends lost 0 bases at V and 5 bases at J; junction bases unmatched: 0. CDR3 size: 13 residues. Germline CDR1 and CDR2: GTSNPN and SVGIG (reference sequence). DNA for the CDR3: TGTGCCTGGAGTGTACAGGGGGATCAGCCCCAGCATTTT. Amino acid sequence: CAWSVQGDQPQHF.

The chain links TRBV7-9 to TRBJ2-1, with 9 bases aligning to TRBD2. Germline V gene data show CDR1 as SEHNR and CDR2 as FQNEAQ (reference sequence). The CDR3 runs to 15 residues. Germline trimming cut 1 base from V and 7 bases from J; bases unmatched to any gene: 5. In DNA form, the CDR3 reads TGTGCCAGCAGCTTAGTAGCGGGAGTCTGGAATGAGCAGTTCTTC. Translating it yields CASSLVAGVWNEQFF.

This rearrangement joins TRBV5-1 to TRBJ2-3, with TRBD2 as a possible D gene (5 bases). Trimming stripped 3 bases from V and 4 bases from J, with 18 bases between. The length of the CDR3 is 16 residues. CDR1 is SGHRS and CDR2 is YFSETQ in the germline V gene. CDR3 protein: CASSSSGTSSPDTQYF. In nucleotides, the CDR3 is TGCGCCAGCAGCTCCTCGGGAACTTCATCTCCAGATACGCAGTATTTT. Combining the CDR3 with reference TRBV5-1 and TRBJ2-3 gives the whole variable domain KAGVTQTPRYLIKTRGQQVTLSCSPISGHRSVSWYQQTPGQGLQFLFEYFSETQRNKGNFPGRFSGRQFSNSRSEMNVSTLELGDSALYLCASSSSGTSSPDTQYFGPGTRLTVL.

The chain has TRBV10-1 and TRBJ2-7, with TRBD1 matching over 7 bases. CDR1 is WNHNN and CDR2 is SYGVQD in the germline V gene (reference sequence). The CDR3 sequence is 24 residues long. V was clipped by 6 bases and J by 3 bases; unmatched bases: 38. The CDR3 coding sequence is TGCGCCAGCAGGGTCGGGTTAGGTTCGTCGTTTAGGATCCCCGGGACAGCGGAAGTCTACGAGCAGTACTTC. Amino acid sequence: CASRVGLGSSFRIPGTAEVYEQYF.

The J gene is TRBJ2-1, the V gene TRBV18, with 8 nucleotides matching TRBD2. With 2 bases clipped from V and 7 bases from J, the junction kept 13 bases outside the gene matches. This CDR3 contains 17 residues. Germline CDR1 and CDR2: KGHSH and LQKENI. The CDR3 sequence is CASSPFNLAGGGNEQFF. The CDR3 DNA sequence: TGTGCCAGCTCACCATTCAATCTTGCGGGGGGTGGTAATGAGCAGTTCTTC. The full variable domain, with the rest looked up from reference TRBV18 and TRBJ2-1, is NAGVMQNPRHLVRRRGQEARLRCSPMKGHSHVYWYRQLPEEGLKFMVYLQKENIIDESGMPKERFSAEFPKEGPSILRIQQVVRGDSAAYFCASSPFNLAGGGNEQFFGPGTRLTVL.

The gene calls are TRBV10-1 and TRBJ2-1; 9 bases match TRBD2. The CDR3 is made up of 16 amino acids. Germline CDR1 and CDR2: WNHNN and SYGVQD (reference sequence). Unmatched junction bases numbered 10, after V lost 3 bases and J lost 7 bases. CDR3: CASSDNSGGPGNEQFF. CDR3 nucleotide sequence: TGCGCCAGCAGTGATAATAGCGGGGGTCCCGGTAATGAGCAGTTCTTC.

V usage is TRBV6-5 and J usage is TRBJ1-1, with TRBD1 identical over 8 bases. CDR1 is MNHEY and CDR2 is SVGAGI in the germline V gene. The CDR3 is 12 amino acids. V lost 5 bases, J lost 7 bases, and 3 bases stayed unmatched. In DNA, the CDR3 is TGTGCCAGCAGTAGGACAGGGATTGAAGCTTTCTTT. The encoded protein is CASSRTGIEAFF.

The rearrangement joins TRBV11-1 to TRBJ2-7; maybe TRBD2 (6 bases). The CDR3 consists of 16 residues. Germline V CDR1 and CDR2: SGHAT, FQDESV (reference sequence). The V end lost 5 bases, the J end lost 4 bases, and 21 bases lay between the germline ends. CDR3 amino acids: CASSQRTSPTVYEQYF. The CDR3 nucleotides read TGTGCCAGCAGCCAACGCACTAGCCCCACGGTTTACGAGCAGTACTTC.

CDR3 in amino acids: CASSFTYKSGTSGRGEQFF. Here the CDR3 DNA reads TGTGCCAGCAGTTTCACTTACAAATCCGGGACTAGCGGGAGAGGGGAGCAGTTCTTC. J is TRBJ2-1 and V is TRBV6-2 or TRBV6-3, with 14 bases lining up with TRBD2. V dropped 4 bases and J dropped 10; count of bases not matched to a gene: 18. Germline V gene sequence: CDR1 MNHEY, CDR2 SVGEGT. The CDR3 loop spans 19 amino acids.

V and J are TRBV24-1 and TRBJ2-5; weak D call: TRBD1 (6 bases). Germline values: CDR1 KGHDR, CDR2 SFDVKD. The CDR3 is 15 amino acids. Trimming stripped 5 bases from V and 1 base from J, with 13 bases between. The CDR3 nucleotides read TGTGCCACCAGTGGGGCAGGGGACCTCCAAGAGACCCAGTACTTC. The encoded protein is CATSGAGDLQETQYF.

The V gene is TRBV27, the J gene TRBJ1-2; 9 nucleotides agree with TRBD1. The junction had 8 bases not matched to a gene; V was cut back by 4 bases and J by 5 bases. The germline CDR1 and CDR2 sequences are MNHEY and SMNVEV (reference sequence). CDR3 size: 15 residues. The CDR3 DNA follows: TGTGCCAGCAGTTCTCGTCCCGGGACAGGGTATGGCTACACCTTC. Amino acids: CASSSRPGTGYGYTF.

The chain uses TRBV6-5 and TRBJ1-6; tentative D call: TRBD1 (6 bases). V was pared by 6 bases and J by 4 bases, with 10 bases between. The CDR3 totals 14 residues. Germline CDR1 is MNHEY and CDR2 is SVGAGI. CDR3 sequence: CASRQGPYNSPLHF. The CDR3 region has the DNA TGTGCCAGCAGACAGGGACCTTATAATTCACCCCTCCACTTT.

The J gene is TRBJ2-5, the V gene TRBV19; TRBD2 agrees at 12 bases. V trimming: 6 bases; J trimming: 4 bases; junction bases outside the gene matches: 6. Germline V lookup: CDR1 LNHDA, CDR2 SQIVND (reference sequence). This CDR3 is 15 amino acids long. CDR3 loop: CASSSSGGASETQYF. Written as DNA, the CDR3 is TGTGCCAGTAGCTCTAGCGGGGGGGCCTCAGAGACCCAGTACTTC. The variable domain in full, with the rest retrieved from reference TRBV19 and TRBJ2-5, is DGGITQSPKYLFRKEGQNVTLSCEQNLNHDAMYWYRQDPGQGLRLIYYSQIVNDFQKGDIAEGYSVSREKKESFPLTVTSAQKNPTAFYLCASSSSGGASETQYFGPGTRLLVL.

This clone came up once. The chain uses TRBV24-1 and TRBJ2-6; 7 positions agree with TRBD1. Germline CDR1 KGHDR, CDR2 SFDVKD. J gave up 0 bases and V 0 bases, and 16 bases lay outside the gene matches. The CDR3 sequence is 22 residues long. Here the CDR3 DNA reads TGTGCCACCAGTGATTTGCTAGTGGACTCCGGGACAGTGATCTCTGGGGCCAACGTCCTGACTTTC. Translation gives CATSDLLVDSGTVISGANVLTF.

The rearrangement joins TRBV10-3 to TRBJ1-1, with 7 bases identical to TRBD1. This CDR3 region has 15 residues. Germline-derived CDR1 and CDR2 are ENHRY and SYGVKD. V shed 3 bases, J shed 0 bases, and the junction held 4 bases outside the gene matches. The CDR3 bases are TGTGCCATCAGTGATGACAGGGCCATGAACACTGAAGCTTTCTTT. Amino acids: CAISDDRAMNTEAFF.

The chain employs TRBV4-1 and TRBJ1-2; TRBD1 is a possible D gene (5 bases). Germline loops: CDR1 MGHRA, CDR2 YSYEKL. The V gene lost 4 bases and the J gene lost 5 bases, with 14 bases spanning the gap. The CDR3 runs to 14 residues. The chain's CDR3 is CASSPNNGGYGYTF. The CDR3 DNA sequence: TGCGCCAGCAGCCCAAATAACGGGGGGTATGGCTACACCTTC.

V usage is TRBV19 and J usage is TRBJ1-2, with D tentatively TRBD1 (5 bases). Trimming pared 6 bases from V and 2 bases from J, leaving 10 bases between. The CDR3 loop spans 13 amino acids. Germline V gene lookup returns CDR1 LNHDA and CDR2 SQIVND (reference sequence). The DNA of the CDR3 is TGTGCCAGTAGGTCGACAGAGAACTATGGCTACACCTTC. Translating gives CASRSTENYGYTF.

This rearrangement joins TRBV4-3 to TRBJ2-5, with D perhaps matching TRBD1 (5 bases). This CDR3 is built from 15 residues. Germline CDR1 reads LGHNA; CDR2 reads YSLEER. V was cut by 0 bases and J by 1 base, with 9 bases left in between. The CDR3 loop is CASSQDRVVQETQYF. CDR3 nucleotides: TGCGCCAGCAGCCAAGACAGGGTAGTCCAAGAGACCCAGTACTTC.

J is TRBJ1-2 and V is TRBV4-1, with 10 bases identical to TRBD1. The length of the CDR3 is 13 residues. The germline CDR1 and CDR2 sequences are MGHRA and YSYEKL. Trimming at V came to 4 bases and at J to 8 bases, leaving 4 bases not matched to a gene. The CDR3 DNA reads TGCGCCAGCAGCCGTGGACAGGGGGACGGCTACACCTTC. Translation: CASSRGQGDGYTF.

V is TRBV5-1 and J is TRBJ2-7; a possible D gene is TRBD1 (6 bases). CDR1 is SGHRS and CDR2 is YFSETQ in the germline V gene. The germline V and J ends were trimmed by 5 bases and 6 bases, with 15 bases remaining between them. The CDR3 length is 13 residues. CDR3 nucleotide sequence: TGCGCCAGCAGACCGGGACAAACCTCCGAGCAGTACTTC. Its translation is CASRPGQTSEQYF.

The chain couples TRBV10-2 to TRBJ2-1; 11 bases are a match to TRBD2. Germline V gene data show CDR1 as WSHSY and CDR2 as SAAADI. The trim removed 4 bases at V and 8 bases at J, leaving 10 bases unmatched. The CDR3 sequence is 16 residues long. Here the CDR3 reads CASSAPSGGPGDEQFF. The CDR3 DNA is TGCGCCAGCAGTGCCCCTAGCGGGGGGCCGGGGGATGAGCAGTTCTTC.

The sample holds one count of this clone. This rearrangement joins TRBV4-1 to TRBJ2-7; tentative D call: TRBD1 (5 bases). This CDR3 has 13 residues. Germline assignment: CDR1 MGHRA and CDR2 YSYEKL. The ends were cut back, 3 bases at V and 6 bases at J, with 12 bases in the middle. CDR3 in amino acids: CASSQIGVGEQYF. CDR3 DNA sequence: TGCGCCAGCAGCCAGATAGGGGTCGGCGAGCAGTACTTC.

This chain uses TRBV18 with TRBJ2-1, with D possibly matching TRBD2 (6 bases). V lost 2 bases and J 4 bases, leaving 15 bases between the germline ends. The length of the CDR3 is 16 residues. Germline V gene lookup returns CDR1 KGHSH and CDR2 LQKENI. CDR3 protein: CASSPMQGGQYNEQFF. The CDR3 DNA is TGTGCCAGCTCACCAATGCAGGGAGGACAATACAATGAGCAGTTCTTC.

The chain recombines TRBV28 with TRBJ1-4; 8 nucleotides align to TRBD1. The CDR3 consists of 16 residues. V lost 6 bases, J lost 4 bases, and 10 bases stayed unmatched. Germline V lookup: CDR1 MDHEN, CDR2 SYDVKM. CDR3: CASSRFGDRSNEKLFF. DNA of the CDR3: TGTGCCAGCAGCCGTTTTGGGGACAGGAGTAATGAAAAACTGTTTTTT.

The V and J genes are TRBV7-3 and TRBJ2-3; D gene unclear. Germline V gives CDR1 SGHTA, CDR2 FQGTGA. V shed 0 bases and J shed 2 bases, with 15 bases lying between them. There are 17 residues in the CDR3. CDR3 region: CASSLTVLRPLTDTQYF. CDR3 bases: TGTGCCAGCAGCTTAACCGTACTCCGTCCCCTCACAGATACGCAGTATTTT.

This clone was picked up one time. The chain recombines TRBV7-9 with TRBJ1-4; the D is unclear. Trimming removed 5 bases at V and 0 bases at J, with 19 bases between. Germline loops: CDR1 SEHNR, CDR2 FQNEAQ (reference sequence). This CDR3 spans 18 amino acids. CDR3 protein: CASSPWWTIRPTNEKLFF. The CDR3 DNA follows: TGTGCCAGCAGCCCCTGGTGGACTATCCGCCCAACTAATGAAAAACTGTTTTTT.